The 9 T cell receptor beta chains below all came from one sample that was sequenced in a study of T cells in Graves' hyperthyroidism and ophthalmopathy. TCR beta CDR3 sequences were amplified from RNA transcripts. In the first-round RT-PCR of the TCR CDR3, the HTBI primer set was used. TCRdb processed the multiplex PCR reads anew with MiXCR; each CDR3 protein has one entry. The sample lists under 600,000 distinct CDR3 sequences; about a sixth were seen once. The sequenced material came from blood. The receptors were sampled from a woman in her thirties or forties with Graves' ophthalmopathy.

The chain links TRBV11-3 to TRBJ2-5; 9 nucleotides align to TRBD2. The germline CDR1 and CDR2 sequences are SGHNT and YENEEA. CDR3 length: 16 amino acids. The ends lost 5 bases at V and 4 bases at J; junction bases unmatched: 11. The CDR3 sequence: CASSEGDVAGAETQYF. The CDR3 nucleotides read TGTGCCAGCAGCGAGGGAGACGTAGCGGGAGCAGAGACCCAGTACTTC.

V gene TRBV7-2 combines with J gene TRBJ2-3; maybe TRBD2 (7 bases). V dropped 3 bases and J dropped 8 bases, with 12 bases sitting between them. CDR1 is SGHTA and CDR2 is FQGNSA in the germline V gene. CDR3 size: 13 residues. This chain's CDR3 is CASSFAGEGTQYF. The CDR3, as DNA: TGTGCCAGCAGCTTTGCAGGGGAGGGTACGCAGTATTTT.

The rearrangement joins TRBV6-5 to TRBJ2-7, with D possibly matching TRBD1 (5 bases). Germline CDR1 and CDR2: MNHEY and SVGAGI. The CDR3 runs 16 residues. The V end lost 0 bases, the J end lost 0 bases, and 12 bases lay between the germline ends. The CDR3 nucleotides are TGTGCCAGCAGTTACTCAGGGGCCTCTAGCTCCTACGAGCAGTACTTC. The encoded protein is CASSYSGASSSYEQYF.

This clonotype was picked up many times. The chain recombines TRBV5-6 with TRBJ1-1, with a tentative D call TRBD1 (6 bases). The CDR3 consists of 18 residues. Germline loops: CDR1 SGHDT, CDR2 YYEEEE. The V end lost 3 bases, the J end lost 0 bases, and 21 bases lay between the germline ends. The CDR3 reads CASSSTTRGVTLNTEAFF. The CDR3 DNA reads TGTGCCAGCAGCTCTACGACCAGGGGTGTCACTCTGAACACTGAAGCTTTCTTT.

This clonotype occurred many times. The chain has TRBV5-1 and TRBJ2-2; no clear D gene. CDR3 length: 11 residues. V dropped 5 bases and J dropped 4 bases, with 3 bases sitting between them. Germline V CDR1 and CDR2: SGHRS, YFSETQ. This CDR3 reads CASRSTGELFF. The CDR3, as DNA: TGCGCCAGCAGATCCACCGGGGAGCTGTTTTTT. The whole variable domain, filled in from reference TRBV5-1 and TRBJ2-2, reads KAGVTQTPRYLIKTRGQQVTLSCSPISGHRSVSWYQQTPGQGLQFLFEYFSETQRNKGNFPGRFSGRQFSNSRSEMNVSTLELGDSALYLCASRSTGELFFGEGSRLTVL.

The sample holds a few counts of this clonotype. The CDR3 coding sequence is TGTGCCAGCAGCCACGGACATTCTAACACTGAAGCTTTCTTT. Translation: CASSHGHSNTEAFF. The chain is built from TRBV7-9 and TRBJ1-1; possible D gene TRBD1, 5 bases. V lost 5 bases and J 2 bases, leaving 12 bases between the germline ends. CDR3 length: 14 residues. Germline V gene sequence: CDR1 SEHNR, CDR2 FQNEAQ (reference sequence). The whole variable domain, filled in from reference TRBV7-9 and TRBJ1-1, reads DTGVSQNPRHKITKRGQNVTFRCDPISEHNRLYWYRQTLGQGPEFLTYFQNEAQLEKSRLLSDRFSAERPKGSFSTLEIQRTEQGDSAMYLCASSHGHSNTEAFFGQGTRLTVV.

CDR3 residues: CASSIENQPQHF. In DNA, the CDR3 is TGTGCCAGCAGCATAGAGAATCAGCCCCAGCATTTT. This rearrangement joins TRBV3-1 to TRBJ1-5; D gene uncertain. Between the trimmed V and J ends, which lost 5 bases and 4 bases, there was a span of 6 bases. The length of the CDR3 is 12 residues. The germline gives CDR1 LGHDT, CDR2 YNNKEL (reference sequence).

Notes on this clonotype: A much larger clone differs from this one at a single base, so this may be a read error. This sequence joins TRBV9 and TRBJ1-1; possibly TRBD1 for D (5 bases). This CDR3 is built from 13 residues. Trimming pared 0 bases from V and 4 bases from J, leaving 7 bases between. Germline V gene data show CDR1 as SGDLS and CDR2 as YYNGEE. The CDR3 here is CASSVGGFTEAFF. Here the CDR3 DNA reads TGTGCCAGCAGCGTAGGGGGGTTCACTGAAGCTTTCTTT.

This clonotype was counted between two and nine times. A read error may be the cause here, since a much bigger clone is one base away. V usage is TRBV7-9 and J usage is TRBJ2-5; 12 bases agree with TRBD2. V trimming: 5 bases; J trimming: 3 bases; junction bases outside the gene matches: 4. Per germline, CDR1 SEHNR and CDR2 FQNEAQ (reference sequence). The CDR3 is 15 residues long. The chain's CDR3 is CASSPWTSGEETQYF. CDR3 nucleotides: TGTGCCAGCAGCCCCTGGACTAGCGGGGAAGAGACCCAGTACTTC.